The entry below describes one T cell receptor (beta chain). This sample was included in a study of T cell changes during pregnancy in multiple sclerosis. Only in-frame clones appear in the TCRdb table, and some are missing; sequencing was by immunoSEQ multiplex PCR. The data hold under 15,000 clones, with roughly 90% observed a single time. The clonotype originates from a female donor in good health, enrolled as a control in a pregnancy study. The material was CD8+ T cells from peripheral blood mononuclear cells, obtained after pregnancy.

The chain's CDR3 is CASSWGGRETDTQYF. The CDR3 DNA reads as TGTGCCAGCAGCTGGGGCGGGAGGGAGACAGATACGCAGTATTTT. The V gene is TRBV7-6, the J gene TRBJ2-3; 9 nucleotides align to TRBD2. The V gene end was trimmed by 4 bases and the J gene end by 3 bases; junction bases not matched to a gene: 5. CDR3 size: 15 residues. Per germline, CDR1 SGHVS and CDR2 FNYEAQ.